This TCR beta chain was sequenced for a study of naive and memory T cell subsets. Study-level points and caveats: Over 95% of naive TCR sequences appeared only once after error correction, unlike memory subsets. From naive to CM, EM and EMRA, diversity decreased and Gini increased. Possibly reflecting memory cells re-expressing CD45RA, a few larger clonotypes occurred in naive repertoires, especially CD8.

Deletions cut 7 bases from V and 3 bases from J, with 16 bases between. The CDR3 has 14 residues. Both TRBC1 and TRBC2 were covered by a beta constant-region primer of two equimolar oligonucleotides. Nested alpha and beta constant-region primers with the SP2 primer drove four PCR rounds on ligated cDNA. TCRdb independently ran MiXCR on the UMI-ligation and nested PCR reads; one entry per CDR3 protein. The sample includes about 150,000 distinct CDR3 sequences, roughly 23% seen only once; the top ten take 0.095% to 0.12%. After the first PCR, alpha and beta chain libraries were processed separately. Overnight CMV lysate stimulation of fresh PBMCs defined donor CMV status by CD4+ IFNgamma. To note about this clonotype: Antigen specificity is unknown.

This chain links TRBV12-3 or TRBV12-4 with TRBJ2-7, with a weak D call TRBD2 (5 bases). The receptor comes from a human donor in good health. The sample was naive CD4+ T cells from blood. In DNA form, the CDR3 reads TGTGCCAGCACCTTTCGCGGGCAGAGCTACGAGCAGTACTTC. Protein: CASTFRGQSYEQYF.